One and the same sample provided the 19 T cell receptor beta chains below, sequenced in a study of blood T cell repertoires in COVID-19. Here immunoSEQ multiplex PCR was the method, and the copy in TCRdb shows in-frame clones only, minus some. The repertoire holds approximately 230,000 clones, with roughly 90% as singletons. Sequenced: peripheral blood. The receptors here all came from a man younger than 40 who had recovered from COVID-19.

J is TRBJ2-7 and V is TRBV29-1, with D possibly being TRBD1 (6 bases). Trimming took off 4 bases at V and 5 bases at J, with 15 bases between the two ends. This CDR3 has 13 residues. Germline CDR1 reads SQVTM; CDR2 reads ANQGSEA. This chain's CDR3 is CSVGSTGKDEQYF. CDR3 nucleotides: TGCAGCGTTGGCAGTACAGGGAAGGACGAGCAGTACTTC.

The chain links TRBV6-4 to TRBJ2-3, with 12 positions matching TRBD2. The V gene's germline CDR1 is MRHNA and CDR2 SNTAGT. The CDR3 is 15 amino acids. J was trimmed by 11 bases and V by 0 bases; bases with no gene match: 6. CDR3 sequence reads: CASSDSTSGGSKQYF. CDR3 DNA sequence: TGTGCCAGCAGTGACTCGACTAGCGGGGGATCCAAGCAGTATTTT.

In this sample, this clone turned up once. The chain combines TRBV3-1 (or the pseudogene TRBV3-2) with TRBJ2-2, with D unresolved. This CDR3 has 15 residues. CDR1 is LGHDT, CDR2 YNNKEL, per germline (reference sequence). Trimming removed 6 bases from V and 4 bases from J, with 15 bases in between. The CDR3 reads CASSPRQLGTGELFF. CDR3 nucleotide sequence: TGTGCCAGCAGTCCCAGACAACTGGGCACCGGGGAGCTGTTTTTT.

In regard to this clone: Additional DNA sequences in this sample encode the identical CDR3. The V call is TRBV5-1, the J call TRBJ2-3; TRBD2 might be the D (5 bases). Germline CDR1 reads SGHRS; CDR2 reads YFSETQ. This CDR3 has 13 residues. V lost 2 bases to trimming and J lost 5 bases, with 9 bases between them. CDR3: CASSFPGEDTQYF. The CDR3 DNA is TGCGCCAGCAGCTTTCCCGGGGAAGATACGCAGTATTTT.

The V and J genes are TRBV12-5 and TRBJ2-3; 7 bases align to TRBD1. Per the germline V gene, CDR1 is LGHNT and CDR2 is FRNRAP. The CDR3 sequence is 15 residues long. The junction had 6 bases not matched to a gene; V was cut back by 4 bases and J by 2 bases. In DNA, the CDR3 is TGTGCTAGTGGTTCGACAGGGTCCCCCACAGATACGCAGTATTTT. Protein: CASGSTGSPTDTQYF.

Only one count was recorded for this clone. J is TRBJ1-3 and V is TRBV5-5, with 7 nucleotides matching TRBD1. Trimming cost V 3 bases and J 0 bases; bases outside gene matches: 3. Per the germline V gene, CDR1 is SGHKS and CDR2 is YYEKEE (reference sequence). This CDR3 has 15 residues. CDR3 loop: CASSSWTGSGNTIYF. DNA for the CDR3: TGTGCCAGCAGCTCGTGGACAGGCTCTGGAAACACCATATATTTT.

The V gene is TRBV2, the J gene TRBJ2-7, with 10 bases aligning to TRBD1. With 8 bases clipped from V and 2 bases from J, the junction kept 9 bases outside the gene matches. Germline V CDR1 and CDR2: SNHLY, FYNNEI. This CDR3 has 15 residues. CDR3 protein: CASSFTGTGAYEQYF. CDR3 DNA: TGTGCCAGCTCCTTCACCGGGACAGGGGCCTACGAGCAGTACTTC.

The CDR3 region is CASSIGGNEQYF. The CDR3 DNA is TGTGCCAGTAGTATAGGCGGGAACGAGCAGTACTTC. The chain has TRBV19 and TRBJ2-7; perhaps TRBD2 as D (6 bases). Germline V CDR1 and CDR2: LNHDA, SQIVND (reference sequence). The CDR3 is 12 amino acids. V shed 1 base and J shed 5 bases, with 6 bases lying between them.

This clone was counted once. The chain employs TRBV11-2 and TRBJ1-2; no reliable D call. The CDR3 sequence is 14 residues long. Trimming took off 7 bases at V and 5 bases at J, with 17 bases between the two ends. Germline V CDR1 and CDR2: SGHAT, FQNNGV. Here the CDR3 DNA reads TGTGCCAGCACCTCAGGTCAGAAGCCTTATGGCTACACCTTC. Translation: CASTSGQKPYGYTF. Looking up the rest from reference TRBV11-2 and TRBJ1-2 gives the full variable domain: EAGVAQSPRYKIIEKRQSVAFWCNPISGHATLYWYQQILGQGPKLLIQFQNNGVVDDSQLPKDRFSAERLKGVDSTLKIQPAKLEDSAVYLCASTSGQKPYGYTFGSGTRLTVV.

The chain uses TRBV9 and TRBJ2-3; D uncertain. Trimming removed 3 bases from V and 10 bases from J, with 12 bases in between. Germline-derived CDR1 and CDR2 are SGDLS and YYNGEE. CDR3 length: 12 amino acids. The CDR3 DNA reads as TGTGCCAGCAGCGGCCCCGAACACCCGCAGTATTTT. Protein sequence: CASSGPEHPQYF.

The V and J genes are TRBV6-5 and TRBJ2-3; the match to TRBD2 covers 7 bases. This CDR3 comprises 16 residues. V trimming: 0 bases; J trimming: 4 bases; junction bases outside the gene matches: 7. The germline gives CDR1 MNHEY, CDR2 SVGAGI. The CDR3 reads CASSYSRTSQPDTQYF. CDR3 coding DNA: TGTGCCAGCAGTTACTCGCGGACTAGTCAGCCAGATACGCAGTATTTT.

This chain links TRBV6-5 with TRBJ1-1, with 8 bases fitting TRBD1. The CDR3 has 15 residues. Germline V gene data show CDR1 as MNHEY and CDR2 as SVGAGI. V shed 6 bases, J shed 1 base, and the junction held 7 bases outside the gene matches. CDR3 in amino acids: CASRGLGQGNTEAFF. DNA of the CDR3: TGTGCCAGCAGGGGTTTAGGACAGGGGAACACTGAAGCTTTCTTT.

The genes are TRBV19 and TRBJ1-5; the D gene is possibly TRBD1 (5 bases). V was cut by 3 bases and J by 6 bases, with 15 bases left in between. Germline V CDR1 and CDR2: LNHDA, SQIVND (reference sequence). This CDR3 contains 15 residues. CDR3 sequence reads: CASSIPPKGRQPQHF. The CDR3 nucleotides are TGTGCCAGTAGTATCCCCCCAAAGGGGCGTCAGCCCCAGCATTTT.

This chain connects TRBV18 to TRBJ1-3, with D possibly matching TRBD1 (6 bases). V shed 6 bases and J shed 0 bases, with 12 bases lying between them. The CDR3 extends over 15 amino acids. Germline loops: CDR1 KGHSH, CDR2 LQKENI. CDR3 region: CASSADRSSGNTIYF. The CDR3 DNA is TGTGCCAGCTCGGCAGACAGGAGCTCTGGAAACACCATATATTTT. The full variable domain, in which reference TRBV18 and TRBJ1-3 provide the parts outside the CDR3, is NAGVMQNPRHLVRRRGQEARLRCSPMKGHSHVYWYRQLPEEGLKFMVYLQKENIIDESGMPKERFSAEFPKEGPSILRIQQVVRGDSAAYFCASSADRSSGNTIYFGEGSWLTVV.

The V and J genes are TRBV4-3 and TRBJ1-4; 8 positions agree with TRBD1. CDR3 length: 15 amino acids. The V gene's germline CDR1 is LGHNA and CDR2 YSLEER. Trimming removed 6 bases from V and 8 bases from J; junction bases left unmatched: 11. DNA for the CDR3: TGCGCCAGCAGACAGGGGGATTTGATAGGGGAAAAACTGTTTTTT. It translates to CASRQGDLIGEKLFF.

This clone was counted at least ten times. In DNA, the CDR3 is TGTGCCAGCACCGGCGACTATAGCAATCAGCCCCAGCATTTT. This codes for CASTGDYSNQPQHF. The rearrangement joins TRBV2 to TRBJ1-5; D is unresolved. V lost 7 bases and J lost 0, with 10 bases in between. The length of the CDR3 is 14 residues. Germline V lookup: CDR1 SNHLY, CDR2 FYNNEI.

The chain uses TRBV27 and TRBJ2-7, with 7 positions matching TRBD1. V dropped 3 bases and J dropped 5; count of bases not matched to a gene: 7. Germline CDR1 MNHEY, CDR2 SMNVEV (reference sequence). This CDR3 region has 14 residues. The CDR3 spells CASSFLDRVDEQYF. CDR3 bases: TGTGCCAGCAGTTTCTTAGACAGGGTCGACGAGCAGTACTTC.

This sequence joins TRBV12-5 and TRBJ1-1; TRBD1 matches at 7 bases. Trimming cost V 6 bases and J 11 bases; bases outside gene matches: 21. The CDR3 consists of 16 residues. The germline gives CDR1 LGHNT, CDR2 FRNRAP. The CDR3 reads CASGSSRGQTGPRAFF. The CDR3 bases are TGTGCTAGTGGCTCTTCACGGGGACAGACAGGTCCCAGGGCTTTCTTT.

V and J are TRBV13 and TRBJ2-7, with D possibly TRBD1 on 6 matching bases. The length of the CDR3 is 14 residues. From germline, CDR1 is PRHDT and CDR2 FYEKMQ (reference sequence). Between the trimmed V and J ends, which lost 5 bases and 1 base, there was a span of 12 bases. CDR3 protein: CASSPRQESYEQYF. In DNA, the CDR3 is TGTGCCAGCAGCCCCAGACAGGAGTCCTACGAGCAGTACTTC.